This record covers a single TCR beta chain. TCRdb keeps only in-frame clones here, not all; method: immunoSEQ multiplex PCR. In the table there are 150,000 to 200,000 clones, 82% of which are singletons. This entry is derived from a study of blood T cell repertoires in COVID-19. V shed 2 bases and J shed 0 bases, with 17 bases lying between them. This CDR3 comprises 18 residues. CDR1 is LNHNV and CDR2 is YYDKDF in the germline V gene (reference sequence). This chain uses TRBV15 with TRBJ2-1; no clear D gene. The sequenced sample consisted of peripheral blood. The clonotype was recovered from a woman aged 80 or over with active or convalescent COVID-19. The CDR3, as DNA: TGTGCCACCAGCAGACCCTTAGAGAGCGAGGCCTCCTACAATGAGCAGTTCTTC. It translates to CATSRPLESEASYNEQFF.